This TCR beta chain stems from a study of T-cell reconstitution after alpha-beta-depleted transplantation in children (dated by TCRdb to about 2016). Broadly, across the study: T-cell immune reconstitution after TCRalphabeta/CD19-depleted allogeneic hematopoietic cell transplantation in children was quantitatively tracked in the study by means of TCR repertoire profiling.

A distance of 9 bases separates the germline ends of V and J, which lose 6 bases and 1 base respectively. Counted from cysteine to phenylalanine, this CDR3 has 12 amino acids. Just CDR3 DNA is preserved here, 36 bases in frame from base 1. CDR1 SQVTM and CDR2 ANQGSEA were looked up in the germline V gene. Preparation of the library involved PCR. TCRdb shows the sequencer as Illumina HiSeq 2500. Molecular barcoding was employed in the preparation of TCR libraries, with unique molecular identifiers being used to normalize TCRbeta repertoire quantification. The public reads were reprocessed in TCRdb via fastp at Q25 and MiXCR, keeping in-frame beta chains. Rows with a matching CDR3 protein are joined into one entry that keeps the most common DNA and genes. The sample includes about 540,000 distinct CDR3 sequences, with roughly 18% observed a single time. 3.3% of the sample belongs to the ten largest clones.

Concerning this clonotype: The specificity of this receptor is unknown. No per-base quality is available; no much larger clone lies one base away.

The sequence was obtained from a human donor who donated a stem cell graft to a child with acute lymphoblastic leukemia. The sequenced sample was PBMCs from the stem cell graft donor, obtained from the stem cell graft. The chain employs TRBV29-1 and TRBJ2-5; TRBD1 is a weak D gene call, 5 bases matching. The sequence in DNA is TGCAGCGTGAGACAGAGCCAAGAGACCCAGTACTTC. It specifies CSVRQSQETQYF.